Each of the 8 T cell receptor beta chains below was sequenced from the same sample in a study of CD8 T cells in Susac syndrome. RNA amounts of 0.5 to 1 ug underwent reverse transcription with random hexamers. TCRdb ran MiXCR on the immunoSEQ multiplex PCR reads and lists one entry per CDR3 protein. Of about 300,000 distinct CDR3 sequences listed, over 75% are singletons. The sequencing input was CD8+ T cells from PBMCs. The receptors shown here come from a human donor with multiple sclerosis.

This clonotype was counted between two and nine times. The chain is built from TRBV28 and TRBJ2-5, with D possibly being TRBD1 (5 bases). The CDR3 consists of 11 residues. Germline CDR1 is MDHEN and CDR2 is SYDVKM. The V end lost 5 bases, the J end lost 7 bases, and 8 bases lay between the germline ends. CDR3 sequence: CASSLTATQYF. The CDR3 bases are TGTGCCAGCAGTCTGACAGCGACCCAGTACTTC.

V gene TRBV29-1 combines with J gene TRBJ2-7; D unclear. CDR1 SQVTM and CDR2 ANQGSEA come from the germline V gene. CDR3 length equals 13 residues. The V gene lost 4 bases and the J gene lost 3 bases, with 13 bases spanning the gap. The CDR3 DNA reads TGCAGCGTTGTGGCTGCGGTTCGCTACGAGCAGTACTTC. Residues: CSVVAAVRYEQYF.

V is TRBV9 and J is TRBJ2-1; 7 bases match TRBD1. Germline trimming cut 0 bases from V and 9 bases from J; bases unmatched to any gene: 6. The CDR3 totals 14 residues. Germline V CDR1 and CDR2: SGDLS, YYNGEE. In DNA, the CDR3 is TGTGCCAGCAGCGTAGCTAAGACAGGGACTGAGCAGTTCTTC. Residues: CASSVAKTGTEQFF.

This sequence joins TRBV7-9 and TRBJ1-4; a possible D gene is TRBD1 (5 bases). The V gene's germline CDR1 is SEHNR and CDR2 FQNEAQ (reference sequence). V was clipped by 3 bases and J by 0 bases, with 11 bases between them. The CDR3 runs to 16 residues. For the CDR3, the DNA is TGTGCCAGCAGCTTCCTGCAGGGACCAACTAATGAAAAACTGTTTTTT. Protein: CASSFLQGPTNEKLFF.

This clonotype was detected a few times. An end of the junction does not agree with germline; a read error may underlie this. The V gene is TRBV7-7, the J gene TRBJ1-3; D perhaps matches TRBD1 (5 bases). CDR1 SSHAT and CDR2 FNYEAQ come from the germline V gene (reference sequence). This CDR3 is built from 15 residues. The CDR3 spells CASSRDSSSGNTIYF. As DNA, the CDR3 is TGTGCTAGCAGCCGGGACTCCTCCTCTGGAAACACCATATATTTT. Together with reference TRBV7-7 and TRBJ1-3, the CDR3 gives the full variable domain: GAGVSQSPRYKVTKRGQDVTLRCDPISSHATLYWYQQALGQGPEFLTYFNYEAQPDKSGLPSDRFSAERPEGSISTLTIQRTEQRDSAMYRCASSRDSSSGNTIYFGEGSWLTVV.

The gene calls are TRBV28 and TRBJ2-5, with 8 bases identical to TRBD1. Germline V CDR1 and CDR2: MDHEN, SYDVKM. There are 15 residues in the CDR3. Trimming cost V 5 bases and J 7 bases; bases outside gene matches: 12. The CDR3 nucleotides read TGTGCCAGCAGTCGAATCCTGTCGCAGGGGGCGACCCAGTACTTC. Its translation is CASSRILSQGATQYF.

The chain carries TRBV28 and TRBJ2-3, with a possible D match to TRBD2 (5 bases). The CDR3 runs to 12 residues. Germline CDR1 MDHEN, CDR2 SYDVKM. V lost 11 bases to trimming and J lost 0 bases, with 9 bases between them. Written as DNA, the CDR3 is TGTGCCGAGGGCCTTAGCACAGATACGCAGTATTTT. Translated, it gives CAEGLSTDTQYF.

The table lists this clonotype with a count of one. V gene TRBV4-2 combines with J gene TRBJ2-7; either TRBD1 or TRBD2 may supply D (6 bases each). CDR3 length equals 16 residues. In germline, CDR1 is LGHNA, CDR2 YNFKEQ. V lost 5 bases and J lost 4, with 21 bases in between. The CDR3 bases are TGTGCCAGCAGCTATCCACAAGATCAGGGGAGGTACGAGCAGTACTTC. It is translated as CASSYPQDQGRYEQYF.